These 9 T cell receptor beta chains came from one sample sequenced in a study of T cell clonality in common variable immunodeficiency. Profiling relied on immunoSEQ multiplex PCR, and the TCRdb table lists in-frame clones only, not all of them. The sample holds more than 35,000 clones, and no clone turns up only once. The sequenced sample was peripheral blood mononuclear cells. The receptors were sampled from a person aged 18 to 75 in good health.

This clone was observed many times. The observed sequence ends 3 residues before the CDR3 terminus, with the missing tail filled in from the germline J gene. This sequence joins TRBV15 and TRBJ2-1, with D unresolved. CDR1 is LNHNV, CDR2 YYDKDF, per germline (reference sequence). The CDR3 sequence is 14 residues long. The V gene lost 1 base and the J gene lost 2 bases, with 6 bases spanning the gap. CDR3 region: CATSRAVTYNEQFF. The covered CDR3 bases are TGTGCCACCAGCAGAGCGGTTACCTACAATGAG.

This clone came up many times. The read stops 3 residues short of the end of the CDR3; the missing end is completed from the germline J gene. The rearrangement links TRBV20-1 to TRBJ2-3, with TRBD2 matching over 13 bases. The V and J ends lost 5 bases and 3 bases, in that order; junction bases with no gene match: 2. Germline V lookup: CDR1 DFQATT, CDR2 SNEGSKA (reference sequence). This CDR3 comprises 14 residues. CDR3 in amino acids: CSAGTSGTTDTQYF. CDR3 bases read: TGCAGTGCTGGGACTAGCGGGACAACAGATACG.

In this sample, this clone turned up many times. The read ends 3 residues before the CDR3 terminus; that terminus is restored from the germline J gene. This chain joins TRBV20-1 and TRBJ2-1, with D possibly being TRBD2 (6 bases). From germline, CDR1 is DFQATT and CDR2 SNEGSKA (reference sequence). The CDR3 is 15 amino acids. V shed 6 bases and J shed 8 bases, with 23 bases lying between them. CDR3 amino acids: CSATSPTRGSDEQFF. The CDR3 DNA, read in part, is TGCAGTGCCACCTCCCCGACTAGAGGGTCGGATGAG.

This clone was picked up many times. The read ends 3 residues early relative to the CDR3; the germline J gene fills the gap. The rearrangement joins TRBV28 to TRBJ2-3; D is unclear. CDR1 and CDR2 from the germline V gene are MDHEN and SYDVKM. The CDR3 is made up of 13 amino acids. The V end was cut by 4 bases, the J end by 0 bases, with 5 bases between. The CDR3 spells CASSSYSTDTQYF. The CDR3 bases that were read are TGTGCCAGCAGTTCCTATAGCACAGATACG.

A note on this clone: The read ends 3 residues early relative to the CDR3; the germline J gene fills the gap. This chain connects TRBV5-4 to TRBJ2-5, with 7 bases identical to TRBD2. Germline V CDR1 and CDR2: SGHNT, YYREEE (reference sequence). The V segment lost 0 bases and the J segment 5 bases; nucleotides outside the gene matches: 1. The CDR3 extends over 13 amino acids. The covered CDR3 bases are TGTGCCAGCAGCTTGGCCGGGGGGGAGACC. This codes for CASSLAGGET. The whole CDR3 reads CASSLAGGETQYF.

This clone is judged medium-sized. The observed sequence ends 3 residues before the CDR3 terminus, with the missing tail filled in from the germline J gene. The V and J genes are TRBV7-2 and TRBJ2-3, with D perhaps TRBD2 (5 bases). Trimming shortened V by 5 bases and J by 0 bases, and 12 bases separated the two germline ends. Germline V gives CDR1 SGHTA, CDR2 FQGNSA. The CDR3 loop spans 15 amino acids. Partial CDR3 DNA: TGTGCCAGCAGCCCAAATGGACTCAGCACAGATACG. Protein: CASSPNGLSTDT. The CDR3 in its entirety is CASSPNGLSTDTQYF.

The sample holds many counts of this clone. The CDR3 end is not reached by the read, which stops 3 residues before it; the germline J gene fills it in. V and J are TRBV20-1 and TRBJ1-2; D gene uncertain. Germline values: CDR1 DFQATT, CDR2 SNEGSKA (reference sequence). Trimming shortened V by 0 bases and J by 2 bases, and 13 bases separated the two germline ends. The CDR3 loop spans 15 amino acids. CDR3: CSARDRRRGNYGYTF. The CDR3 DNA, read in part, is TGCAGTGCTAGAGACCGGAGGCGGGGAAACTATGGC.

This clone was found many times. The read is 3 residues too short to cover the CDR3 end, so that end is filled in from the germline J gene. This sequence joins TRBV10-3 and TRBJ1-1; D is unclear. Germline V gene sequence: CDR1 ENHRY, CDR2 SYGVKD. V was pared by 3 bases and J by 5 bases, with 13 bases between. The CDR3 runs 14 residues. CDR3 sequence: CAISDGGRTTEAFF. The sequenced CDR3 bases are TGTGCCATCAGTGACGGCGGGAGAACGACTGAA.

This clone came up a few times. The read terminates 3 residues before the CDR3 end, so the remaining end is supplied by the germline J gene. The chain employs TRBV7-8 and TRBJ2-1, with TRBD2 identical over 9 bases. J lost 9 bases, V lost 1 base, and 7 bases had no gene match. Germline-derived CDR1 and CDR2 are SGHVS and FQNEAQ. The CDR3 loop spans 15 amino acids. The sequenced CDR3 bases are TGTGCCAGCAGCTTAGGATCGGGACTAGCTGGTGAG. Translation: CASSLGSGLAGE. The entire CDR3 protein reads CASSLGSGLAGEQFF.